A selection of T cell receptor beta chains follows, all from one sample in a study of spatial heterogeneity in lung cancer. TCRdb called the 5' RACE reads again in MiXCR, with one record for every CDR3 protein. The sample consists of 12,000 or so distinct CDR3 sequences, more than 13% of them appearing once. Here the sequenced sample was PBMCs, taken at surgery. These receptors all come from a female donor with early-stage non-small cell lung cancer. Both conserved end residues are trimmed from each CDR3. Fields, in order: D gene, V gene, J gene, CDR3 protein. D genes are given only for firm matches.

d_gene: .
v_gene: TRBV7-2
j_gene: TRBJ2-1
CDR3aa: ASSLGSAGLPLF

d_gene: .
v_gene: TRBV29-1
j_gene: TRBJ2-5
CDR3aa: SVEGPAPSQETQY

d_gene: .
v_gene: TRBV29-1
j_gene: TRBJ1-4
CDR3aa: SVGGGSEKLF

d_gene: .
v_gene: TRBV4-1
j_gene: TRBJ2-1
CDR3aa: ASSQYGSYNEQF

d_gene: .
v_gene: TRBV7-3
j_gene: TRBJ2-7
CDR3aa: ASSLEPRGHEQY

d_gene: .
v_gene: TRBV28
j_gene: TRBJ2-3
CDR3aa: ASAETTGLEGYTQY

d_gene: .
v_gene: TRBV19
j_gene: TRBJ2-3
CDR3aa: ASSMNRNTDTQY

d_gene: .
v_gene: TRBV4-1
j_gene: TRBJ1-1
CDR3aa: ASSPPTLTMNTEAF

d_gene: .
v_gene: TRBV7-2
j_gene: TRBJ2-7
CDR3aa: ASSLAANSYEQY

d_gene: TRBD2
v_gene: TRBV7-2
j_gene: TRBJ2-2
CDR3aa: ASTLAANTGELF

d_gene: .
v_gene: TRBV29-1
j_gene: TRBJ1-2
CDR3aa: SVEGGAPQSNYGYT

d_gene: TRBD2
v_gene: TRBV10-1
j_gene: TRBJ2-7
CDR3aa: ASSDPGTSGTYEQY

d_gene: .
v_gene: TRBV30
j_gene: TRBJ2-5
CDR3aa: AWRGYQETQY

d_gene: TRBD2
v_gene: TRBV7-9
j_gene: TRBJ2-2
CDR3aa: ASSLTSGSPGELF

d_gene: .
v_gene: TRBV20-1
j_gene: TRBJ2-7
CDR3aa: SANHGYEQY

d_gene: TRBD1
v_gene: TRBV29-1
j_gene: TRBJ1-5
CDR3aa: SVGGGEGNQPQH

d_gene: .
v_gene: TRBV7-9
j_gene: TRBJ2-1
CDR3aa: ASSFLDEVDYNEQF

d_gene: .
v_gene: TRBV7-8
j_gene: TRBJ1-5
CDR3aa: ASSPGVVGREGNQPQH

d_gene: .
v_gene: TRBV6-5
j_gene: TRBJ1-1
CDR3aa: ASLPEWAGLTNTEAF

d_gene: .
v_gene: TRBV28
j_gene: TRBJ2-4
CDR3aa: ASRAEWHIQY

d_gene: .
v_gene: TRBV20-1
j_gene: TRBJ2-1
CDR3aa: SALRGTTSNEQF

d_gene: TRBD1
v_gene: TRBV4-1
j_gene: TRBJ1-5
CDR3aa: ASSQRQGKDQPQH

d_gene: .
v_gene: TRBV6-2/TRBV6-3
j_gene: TRBJ2-2
CDR3aa: ASTLLKNTGELF

d_gene: .
v_gene: TRBV7-9
j_gene: TRBJ1-2
CDR3aa: ASSLSFGYT

d_gene: TRBD2
v_gene: TRBV7-2
j_gene: TRBJ2-1
CDR3aa: ASSTSGRSYNEQF

d_gene: TRBD1
v_gene: TRBV29-1
j_gene: TRBJ2-1
CDR3aa: SARGQGPYNEQF

d_gene: TRBD1
v_gene: TRBV7-2
j_gene: TRBJ2-5
CDR3aa: ASSSTGPGETQY

d_gene: .
v_gene: TRBV3-1
j_gene: TRBJ2-7
CDR3aa: ASSQDLSRGHEQY

d_gene: .
v_gene: TRBV27
j_gene: TRBJ2-3
CDR3aa: ASSFQMDRRDTQY

d_gene: TRBD2
v_gene: TRBV15
j_gene: TRBJ2-1
CDR3aa: ATSREFTSGYNEQF

d_gene: .
v_gene: TRBV30
j_gene: TRBJ1-5
CDR3aa: AWSVAGNQPQH

d_gene: .
v_gene: TRBV7-9
j_gene: TRBJ1-1
CDR3aa: ASSFKAAGTEAF

d_gene: TRBD2
v_gene: TRBV7-9
j_gene: TRBJ2-1
CDR3aa: ATPRPSGYNEQF

d_gene: TRBD2
v_gene: TRBV11-1
j_gene: TRBJ2-3
CDR3aa: ASAGASTDTQY

d_gene: TRBD2
v_gene: TRBV29-1
j_gene: TRBJ2-5
CDR3aa: SVVTSGFGTQY

d_gene: .
v_gene: TRBV3-1
j_gene: TRBJ2-2
CDR3aa: ASSPNRDTGELF

d_gene: .
v_gene: TRBV6-6
j_gene: TRBJ2-2
CDR3aa: ASSYPELETNTGELF

d_gene: .
v_gene: TRBV7-6
j_gene: TRBJ1-1
CDR3aa: ASSPQHNTEAF

d_gene: .
v_gene: TRBV3-1
j_gene: TRBJ1-1
CDR3aa: ASNLQGAEAF

d_gene: .
v_gene: TRBV19
j_gene: TRBJ1-6
CDR3aa: ASKRNSGGSPLH

d_gene: .
v_gene: TRBV9
j_gene: TRBJ2-2
CDR3aa: ASSAQWITGELF

d_gene: .
v_gene: TRBV5-5
j_gene: TRBJ2-7
CDR3aa: ASSPSVDPIYEQY

d_gene: .
v_gene: TRBV6-6
j_gene: TRBJ1-2
CDR3aa: ASSQQGDYGYT

d_gene: TRBD1
v_gene: TRBV5-1
j_gene: TRBJ2-7
CDR3aa: ASSTQGAAYEQY

d_gene: .
v_gene: TRBV29-1
j_gene: TRBJ2-7
CDR3aa: SVGTDEQY

d_gene: TRBD2
v_gene: TRBV28
j_gene: TRBJ2-1
CDR3aa: ASSPTLTREGPSYNEQF

d_gene: TRBD1
v_gene: TRBV20-1
j_gene: TRBJ1-5
CDR3aa: SASRGTVNQPQH

d_gene: TRBD2
v_gene: TRBV20-1
j_gene: TRBJ2-5
CDR3aa: SARPRMALAGVQETQY

d_gene: .
v_gene: TRBV5-1
j_gene: TRBJ2-1
CDR3aa: ASSLATGELNEQF

d_gene: TRBD1
v_gene: TRBV29-1
j_gene: TRBJ2-2
CDR3aa: SVHRGTGELF

d_gene: .
v_gene: TRBV27
j_gene: TRBJ2-1
CDR3aa: ASSLEVDGEQF

d_gene: TRBD2
v_gene: TRBV28
j_gene: TRBJ2-1
CDR3aa: ASKGPGLAKDEQF

d_gene: .
v_gene: TRBV28
j_gene: TRBJ2-2
CDR3aa: ASNFWTYGGRGLNAGELF

d_gene: .
v_gene: TRBV21-1
j_gene: TRBJ2-2
CDR3aa: ASSKKWGTSGSPGELF

d_gene: TRBD2
v_gene: TRBV19
j_gene: TRBJ2-1
CDR3aa: ASSPGLAGGRGWGNEQF